These T cell receptor beta chains were read from a single sample in a study of OX40 agonist ivuxolimab in advanced cancers. Generated by immunoSEQ multiplex PCR, the TCRdb table keeps only in-frame clones and is missing some. The sample holds roughly 52,000 clones, under 85% seen once. The sequences come from CD4+ or CD8+ T cells sorted from blood, collected in a trial of the OX40 agonist ivuxolimab. These receptors were collected from an adult with an advanced solid tumor such as melanoma, head and neck, liver or kidney cancer. CDR3s leave out the opening cysteine and the closing phenylalanine or tryptophan.

j_gene	v_gene	CDR3aa
TRBJ2-7	TRBV5-4	ASSLVGGETYEQY
TRBJ1-2	TRBV5-6	ASSLVSRRDYGYT
TRBJ2-7	TRBV7-6	ASSLLSTQEPRSYEQY
TRBJ1-1	TRBV14	ASSQDWLAEAF
TRBJ1-5	TRBV28	ASSSQGKLNQPQH
TRBJ2-3	TRBV7-2	ASRSRGGSDTQY
TRBJ2-7	TRBV7-9	ASSSTGARTYEQY
TRBJ2-2	TRBV5-1	ASSLTGNGELF
TRBJ1-5	TRBV19	ASQRSDRWSSNQPQH
TRBJ1-6	TRBV6-5	ASSSWDSSYNSPLH
TRBJ1-5	TRBV10-3	AISEGTVQPQH
TRBJ2-1	TRBV5-6	ASRTESSYNEQF
TRBJ1-5	TRBV27	ASRGGDQPQH
TRBJ2-1	TRBV18	ASSPFSGSYNEQF
TRBJ2-3	TRBV7-2	ASSLVGGASHTQY
TRBJ2-7	TRBV7-9	ASSLGVSWDRESSYEQY
TRBJ1-4	TRBV12-2	ASRLGAGSNEKLF
TRBJ2-2	TRBV29-1	SSTGTGGRTGELF
TRBJ1-1	TRBV29-1	GGLNTEAF
TRBJ2-7	TRBV28	ASTTTGTVVEQY
TRBJ2-1	TRBV11-3	ASSLGQYNEQF
NA	TRBV12-5	ASGLVPRRRGNYEQY
TRBJ1-5	TRBV18	ASSQGQGSPQH
TRBJ2-2	TRBV7-3	ASSLTPNANTGELF
TRBJ2-3	TRBV5-1	ASSLGLDSTDTQY
TRBJ2-1	TRBV7-9	ASSLGLARILGNEQF
TRBJ2-5	TRBV5-1	ASSLVPPGQGLGYQETQY
TRBJ1-3	TRBV7-2	ASSLARGLSSGNTIY
TRBJ2-3	TRBV4-1	ASSRSGQGANTQY
TRBJ1-4	TRBV18	ASSPWARGTTNEKLF